This T cell receptor beta chain was captured in a study of blood T cell repertoires in COVID-19. Overall study: Samples came from the United States, Italy and Spain, spanning acute and convalescent COVID-19.

Residents of 24 US areas, aged roughly 18 to 95 years, made up the participants. All recovered Cohort 3 donors got two negative PCRs, got clearance, or saw symptom resolution. This clone was seen a few times. In the source study's methods: Estimation of nucleated cell counts was performed using reference gene primer amplification. TCRdb's table, derived via immunoSEQ multiplex PCR, lists solely in-frame clones and lacks some. V, J and clone size reflect that table, while D and trimming were determined from the DNA. The sample contains about 330,000 clones, about 90% of which appear only once. This sequence originates from a woman aged 25 to 45 who had recovered from COVID-19. The sequenced material came from PBMCs or T cells enriched from blood (not recorded which).

Written as DNA, the CDR3 is TGTGCCACCAGCAGAGCCGGGGGAGGGGACTATGGCTACACCTTC. Amino acids: CATSRAGGGDYGYTF. The rearrangement links TRBV15 to TRBJ1-2, with D maybe TRBD1 (5 bases). Germline lookup yields CDR1 LNHNV and CDR2 YYDKDF (reference sequence). V dropped 1 base and J dropped 3 bases, with 12 bases sitting between them. The CDR3 totals 15 residues.